This T cell receptor beta chain emerged from a study of early T cells in non-severe SARS-CoV-2 infection. Study-level points and caveats: Clonotype matching in VDJdb favored anti-spike CD8 responses and did not capture private and CD4 specificities.

Each single cDNA molecule received a unique molecular identifier. TCRdb reprocessed the 5' RACE reads via MiXCR and lists one record per CDR3 protein. The data show about 56,000 distinct CDR3 sequences, with about 14% seen just once and over 3.5% held by the top ten. This clonotype came up a few times. Its antigen is unidentified. The specimen was whole blood, collected at baseline. The source is an adult who was a healthcare worker with PCR-confirmed SARS-CoV-2 infection or an uninfected control (not recorded which).

The CDR3 sequence: CASSAGTYEQYF. The DNA for the CDR3 is TGTGCCAGCAGTGCGGGGACCTACGAGCAGTACTTC. The J gene is TRBJ2-7, the V gene TRBV6-1, with D possibly matching TRBD2 (5 bases). The CDR3 runs 12 residues. From germline, CDR1 is MNHNS and CDR2 SASEGT. Trimming left V 4 bases short and J 2 bases short, with 6 bases between.